These 19 T cell receptor beta chains were all obtained from the same sample, sequenced in a study of T cell responses to AZD1222 COVID-19 vaccine. Sequencing was performed with immunoSEQ multiplex PCR; in TCRdb, only in-frame clones are kept and a portion is missing. The sample includes 68,000 or so clones, almost 90% of them seen just once. The sample here was peripheral blood, taken on day 0 of AZD1222 vaccination. These receptor sequences come from an adult in good health.

The rearrangement joins TRBV7-2 to TRBJ2-1; 13 bases are a match to TRBD2. The germline V gene has CDR1 SGHTA and CDR2 FQGNSA. The CDR3 spans 15 residues. V shed 5 bases and J 10 bases; nucleotides not matched to a gene: 8. Here the CDR3 DNA reads TGTGCCAGCAGCCCGAGCGGACTAGCGGGAGAGGAGCAGTTCTTC. Its protein product is CASSPSGLAGEEQFF.

V gene TRBV5-1 combines with J gene TRBJ1-4; 9 positions agree with TRBD1. V was clipped by 4 bases and J by 1 base; unmatched bases: 8. The CDR3 extends over 17 amino acids. Per germline, CDR1 SGHRS and CDR2 YFSETQ. The CDR3 loop is CASSKGQGVGTNEKLFF. CDR3 sequence (DNA): TGCGCCAGCAGCAAGGGACAGGGTGTTGGAACTAATGAAAAACTGTTTTTT. The full variable domain, in which reference TRBV5-1 and TRBJ1-4 provide the parts outside the CDR3, is KAGVTQTPRYLIKTRGQQVTLSCSPISGHRSVSWYQQTPGQGLQFLFEYFSETQRNKGNFPGRFSGRQFSNSRSEMNVSTLELGDSALYLCASSKGQGVGTNEKLFFGSGTQLSVL.

J is TRBJ2-7 and V is TRBV6-6; D ambiguous. Germline V lookup: CDR1 MNHNY, CDR2 SVGAGI (reference sequence). The V end was cut by 5 bases, the J end by 7 bases, with 21 bases between. The CDR3 extends over 15 amino acids. CDR3 amino acids: CASSGLGPPSEEQYF. The DNA for the CDR3 is TGTGCCAGCAGTGGGCTAGGGCCGCCCTCGGAGGAGCAGTACTTC.

This chain connects TRBV2 to TRBJ2-7, with TRBD2 matching 12 bases. This CDR3 region has 13 residues. The V and J ends lost 6 bases and 6 bases, in that order; junction bases with no gene match: 3. CDR1 is SNHLY, CDR2 FYNNEI, per germline. CDR3 DNA: TGTGCCAGCAGACTAGCGGGAGGATCCGAGCAGTACTTC. Its translation is CASRLAGGSEQYF.

The chain combines TRBV5-1 with TRBJ1-1, with D uncertain. The V gene lost 6 bases and the J gene lost 0 bases, with 12 bases spanning the gap. CDR1 is SGHRS and CDR2 is YFSETQ in the germline V gene. The CDR3 is made up of 14 amino acids. This chain's CDR3 is CASKGRSMNTEAFF. CDR3 nucleotide sequence: TGCGCCAGCAAAGGACGTTCAATGAACACTGAAGCTTTCTTT.

The CDR3 coding sequence is TGTGCCATCAGTGAGTCGACTTCCGAAGGCACTGAAGCTTTCTTT. Residues: CAISESTSEGTEAFF. This chain connects TRBV10-3 to TRBJ1-1; D gene unclear. Looked up from germline, CDR1 is ENHRY and CDR2 is SYGVKD. Trimming cost V 0 bases and J 4 bases, with 12 bases left between them. The CDR3 runs 15 residues.

V and J are TRBV6-7 and TRBJ2-4, with D unresolved. TRBV6-7 is annotated as an ORF whose role is uncertain. V lost 5 bases and J 3 bases, leaving 17 bases between the germline ends. The length of the CDR3 is 16 residues. The CDR3 DNA reads TGTGCCAGCAGTCGCGGTAGTCGTTTTGGCAAAAACATTCAGTACTTC. Translating it yields CASSRGSRFGKNIQYF.

The chain has TRBV20-1 and TRBJ2-3; tentatively, D is TRBD1 or TRBD2 (5 bases each). This CDR3 region has 15 residues. V shed 3 bases and J shed 5 bases, with 18 bases lying between them. CDR1 DFQATT and CDR2 SNEGSKA come from the germline V gene (reference sequence). The CDR3 spells CSASQRMPGGDTQYF. CDR3 DNA: TGCAGTGCTAGTCAACGGATGCCTGGGGGAGATACGCAGTATTTT.

In DNA, the CDR3 is TGTGCCAGTAGTATAGGGACTACGACACGATTAAATGAGCAGTTCTTC. Translating gives CASSIGTTTRLNEQFF. V is TRBV19 and J is TRBJ2-1, with D possibly TRBD2 on 6 matching bases. This CDR3 has 16 amino acids. The V end lost 1 base, the J end lost 7 bases, and 17 bases lay between the germline ends. In germline, CDR1 is LNHDA, CDR2 SQIVND (reference sequence).

J is TRBJ2-7 and V is TRBV5-4, with D perhaps TRBD1 (7 bases). Trimming stripped 4 bases from V and 1 base from J, with 21 bases between. The CDR3 contains 17 residues. The germline V gene encodes CDR1 SGHNT and CDR2 YYREEE (reference sequence). The CDR3 nucleotides are TGTGCCAGCAGCGACCCGGGTGGCCAGGGGGGATCCTACGAGCAGTACTTC. Protein sequence: CASSDPGGQGGSYEQYF.

This clone is categorized as medium-sized. The genes are TRBV5-1 and TRBJ2-7, with 10 bases lining up with TRBD2. The germline gives CDR1 SGHRS, CDR2 YFSETQ. The CDR3 sequence is 16 residues long. Trimming removed 4 bases from V and 4 bases from J; junction bases left unmatched: 11. The CDR3 sequence: CASSPPLAGEVYEQYF. The CDR3, as DNA: TGCGCCAGCAGCCCTCCCCTAGCGGGAGAAGTGTACGAGCAGTACTTC.

This clone was detected once. The chain couples TRBV6-5 to TRBJ1-5; D is uncertain. Trimming pared 2 bases from V and 1 base from J, leaving 6 bases between. The CDR3 consists of 14 residues. Per the germline V gene, CDR1 is MNHEY and CDR2 is SVGAGI. CDR3 coding DNA: TGTGCCAGCAGTTACCTTGGCAGCAATCAGCCCCAGCATTTT. This sequence encodes CASSYLGSNQPQHF.

This chain joins TRBV19 and TRBJ2-7, with TRBD1 identical over 9 bases. The CDR3 contains 15 residues. CDR1 is LNHDA, CDR2 SQIVND, per germline (reference sequence). The V segment lost 7 bases and the J segment 4 bases; nucleotides outside the gene matches: 11. The CDR3 DNA reads TGTGCCAGTAATCCTGGGGGGACAGGGAATTACGAGCAGTACTTC. It specifies CASNPGGTGNYEQYF.

The rearrangement uses TRBV6-5 and TRBJ1-5, with no clear D. This CDR3 spans 14 amino acids. Trimming took off 6 bases at V and 3 bases at J, with 12 bases between the two ends. Germline V gives CDR1 MNHEY, CDR2 SVGAGI. CDR3 DNA: TGTGCCAGCAGCGCTCGGGGTACCAATCAGCCCCAGCATTTT. Its protein product is CASSARGTNQPQHF.

J is TRBJ2-5 and V is TRBV30; a possible D gene is TRBD2 (6 bases). V lost 5 bases, J lost 4 bases, and 11 bases lay in between. The CDR3 is 12 residues long. Germline CDR1 is GTSNPN and CDR2 is SVGIG (reference sequence). The CDR3 loop is CAWSGVRETQYF. CDR3 sequence (DNA): TGTGCCTGGTCGGGGGTAAGAGAGACCCAGTACTTC.

This chain connects TRBV12-3 or TRBV12-4 to TRBJ1-2; D gene uncertain. The V end was cut by 7 bases, the J end by 4 bases, with 10 bases between. The CDR3 consists of 12 residues. CDR3 in DNA: TGTGCCAGCACTATGGCTCCCTATGGCTACACCTTC. Translated, it gives CASTMAPYGYTF.

This chain joins TRBV5-8 and TRBJ1-1; no clear D gene. The germline V gene encodes CDR1 SGHTS and CDR2 YDEGEE. V lost 5 bases, J lost 2 bases, and 16 bases lay in between. The CDR3 extends over 15 amino acids. The CDR3 DNA follows: TGTGCCAGCAGACCGAGAGGAGCGGGAAACACTGAAGCTTTCTTT. It is translated as CASRPRGAGNTEAFF.

CDR3 coding DNA: TGTGCCAGCAGCCAGGATCTAGCGGGAGGGCCTACCGGGGAGCTGTTTTTT. Amino acids: CASSQDLAGGPTGELFF. The chain has TRBV3-1 (or the pseudogene TRBV3-2) and TRBJ2-2; TRBD2 aligns across 12 bases. V trimming: 3 bases; J trimming: 5 bases; junction bases outside the gene matches: 7. Germline V gives CDR1 LGHDT, CDR2 YNNKEL (reference sequence). The CDR3 consists of 17 residues.

The V call is TRBV25-1, the J call TRBJ2-6; D unclear. The CDR3 loop spans 13 amino acids. Trimming cost V 8 bases and J 2 bases, with 7 bases left between them. From germline, CDR1 is MGHDK and CDR2 SYGVNS. Written as DNA, the CDR3 is TGTGCCAGCCTTGGCACTGGGGCCAACGTCCTGACTTTC. It encodes CASLGTGANVLTF.